One sample yielded the 21 T cell receptor beta chains listed below, sequenced in a study of T cells in Graves' hyperthyroidism and ophthalmopathy. Amplified TCR beta CDR3 regions derived from RNA transcripts. A first-round RT-PCR of the TCR CDR3 used the HTBI primer set. TCRdb independently ran MiXCR on the multiplex PCR reads; one entry per CDR3 protein. The sample holds 240,000 or so distinct CDR3 sequences, roughly 15% seen once. Material: blood. These receptors were taken from a woman between 18 and 30 years old with Graves' ophthalmopathy.

This clonotype has ten or more counts. The chain joins TRBV10-1 to TRBJ1-1; TRBD1 matches 8 bases. Per the germline V gene, CDR1 is WNHNN and CDR2 is SYGVQD (reference sequence). The CDR3 extends over 15 amino acids. Germline trimming cut 6 bases from V and 1 base from J; bases unmatched to any gene: 7. The CDR3 sequence is CASSENGQGNTEAFF. The CDR3 region has the DNA TGCGCCAGCAGCGAAAATGGACAGGGGAACACTGAAGCTTTCTTT.

The chain has TRBV5-6 and TRBJ2-3; D is undetermined. CDR1 is SGHDT and CDR2 is YYEEEE in the germline V gene. CDR3 length: 11 residues. V was trimmed by 1 base and J by 7 bases, leaving 4 bases between them. This chain's CDR3 is CASSLINTQYF. The DNA of the CDR3 is TGTGCCAGCAGCTTGATTAATACGCAGTATTTT.

In its sample, this clonotype was seen many times. The J gene is TRBJ2-1, the V gene TRBV20-1; a possible D gene is TRBD1 (5 bases). Germline V gene sequence: CDR1 DFQATT, CDR2 SNEGSKA (reference sequence). CDR3 size: 17 residues. Trimming removed 0 bases from V and 4 bases from J, with 19 bases in between. The CDR3: CSARDGASDSLYNEQFF. The CDR3 bases are TGCAGTGCTAGAGATGGAGCCAGCGACAGTCTATACAATGAGCAGTTCTTC.

This clonotype was seen ten or more times. This chain uses TRBV7-6 with TRBJ2-2; TRBD2 aligns across 7 bases. V gave up 2 bases and J gave up 1 base; unmatched junction bases: 7. Germline values: CDR1 SGHVS, CDR2 FNYEAQ. The length of the CDR3 is 17 residues. The CDR3 sequence: CASSLLTASGNTGELFF. CDR3 coding DNA: TGTGCCAGCAGCTTATTAACGGCTAGCGGGAACACCGGGGAGCTGTTTTTT.

Ten or more counts support this clonotype. This chain joins TRBV12-3 or TRBV12-4 and TRBJ1-4; D unresolved. This CDR3 spans 14 amino acids. Trimming cost V 3 bases and J 3 bases, with 8 bases left between them. CDR3: CASSFGVPNEKLFF. The CDR3 nucleotides are TGTGCCAGCAGTTTCGGGGTCCCTAATGAAAAACTGTTTTTT.

The sample holds a few counts of this clonotype. V gene TRBV20-1 combines with J gene TRBJ2-2; no clear D gene. The V gene lost 6 bases and the J gene lost 4 bases, with 12 bases spanning the gap. The CDR3 is made up of 13 amino acids. Germline V gene sequence: CDR1 DFQATT, CDR2 SNEGSKA (reference sequence). The CDR3 sequence is CSAPLRSTGELFF. In DNA form, the CDR3 reads TGCAGTGCGCCCCTCAGGAGCACCGGGGAGCTGTTTTTT.

Ten or more counts support this clonotype. This chain connects TRBV5-5 to TRBJ1-2; weak D call: TRBD1 (6 bases). The V end was cut by 4 bases, the J end by 8 bases, with 15 bases between. Looked up from germline, CDR1 is SGHKS and CDR2 is YYEKEE (reference sequence). The CDR3 is 13 amino acids. CDR3 loop: CASSARTVSGYTF. CDR3 bases: TGTGCCAGCAGCGCCAGGACAGTTTCAGGCTACACCTTC. Together with reference TRBV5-5 and TRBJ1-2, the CDR3 gives the full variable domain: DAGVTQSPTHLIKTRGQQVTLRCSPISGHKSVSWYQQVLGQGPQFIFQYYEKEERGRGNFPDRFSARQFPNYSSELNVNALLLGDSALYLCASSARTVSGYTFGSGTRLTVV.

This chain links TRBV28 with TRBJ2-6; the match to TRBD1 covers 10 bases. Losses at the gene ends were 4 bases for V and 2 bases for J; bases not matched to a gene: 5. The CDR3 length is 17 residues. CDR1 is MDHEN, CDR2 SYDVKM, per germline. The CDR3 sequence: CASSSLGTGAGANVLTF. For the CDR3, the DNA is TGTGCCAGCAGTTCTCTCGGGACAGGGGCTGGGGCCAACGTCCTGACTTTC.

There are many counts of this clonotype. The chain joins TRBV13 to TRBJ2-7, with no clear D. The CDR3 totals 16 residues. The V and J ends lost 0 bases and 7 bases respectively, with 19 bases between them. The germline gives CDR1 PRHDT, CDR2 FYEKMQ (reference sequence). The CDR3 sequence is CASSLGASDFLKEQYF. The DNA for the CDR3 is TGTGCCAGCAGCTTAGGGGCCAGCGACTTTCTTAAGGAGCAGTACTTC.

This clonotype was counted many times. The V gene is TRBV2, the J gene TRBJ1-6; D is unclear. CDR1 SNHLY and CDR2 FYNNEI come from the germline V gene. CDR3 length: 16 residues. V lost 4 bases and J lost 10, with 20 bases in between. The CDR3 DNA reads as TGTGCCAGCAGTGGGATCGAAGGGCCTAGGAGGTCACCCCTCCACTTT. It specifies CASSGIEGPRRSPLHF. The whole variable domain, remainder taken from reference TRBV2 and TRBJ1-6, is EPEVTQTPSHQVTQMGQEVILRCVPISNHLYFYWYRQILGQKVEFLVSFYNNEISEKSEIFDDQFSVERPDGSNFTLKIRSTKLEDSAMYFCASSGIEGPRRSPLHFGNGTRLTVT.

This clonotype came up many times. The chain joins TRBV5-1 to TRBJ2-5; D remains unclear. CDR3 length: 13 residues. The germline V gene encodes CDR1 SGHRS and CDR2 YFSETQ. V lost 4 bases, J lost 0 bases, and 7 bases lay in between. The CDR3 loop reads CASSHYDQETQYF. The CDR3 coding sequence is TGCGCCAGCAGCCATTACGACCAAGAGACCCAGTACTTC. The full variable domain, with the rest looked up from reference TRBV5-1 and TRBJ2-5, is KAGVTQTPRYLIKTRGQQVTLSCSPISGHRSVSWYQQTPGQGLQFLFEYFSETQRNKGNFPGRFSGRQFSNSRSEMNVSTLELGDSALYLCASSHYDQETQYFGPGTRLLVL.

This clonotype showed up many times. CDR3 protein: CASSLRTINTEAFF. The DNA of the CDR3 is TGTGCCAGCAGTTTAAGAACTATAAACACTGAAGCTTTCTTT. This chain joins TRBV28 and TRBJ1-1; D unclear. Per germline, CDR1 MDHEN and CDR2 SYDVKM. Trimming left V 2 bases short and J 2 bases short, with 9 bases between. The CDR3 sequence is 14 residues long.

This clonotype was picked up many times. The chain uses TRBV20-1 and TRBJ2-1, with 7 bases that match TRBD2. J gave up 1 base and V 1 base, and 13 bases lay outside the gene matches. Germline CDR1 is DFQATT and CDR2 is SNEGSKA (reference sequence). The length of the CDR3 is 18 residues. Written as DNA, the CDR3 is TGCAGTGCTAGAGGGACCCCTTTGCGGGAGAATTCCTACAATGAGCAGTTCTTC. Translated: CSARGTPLRENSYNEQFF.

This clonotype was seen a handful of times. The V gene is TRBV4-1, the J gene TRBJ1-6; D remains unclear. CDR3 length: 15 amino acids. CDR1 is MGHRA and CDR2 is YSYEKL in the germline V gene. The V end lost 2 bases, the J end lost 9 bases, and 14 bases lay between the germline ends. The CDR3, as DNA: TGCGCCAGCAGCCAATCCACGAGCGGAGTTTCACCCCTCCACTTT. Protein sequence: CASSQSTSGVSPLHF.

This clonotype was seen only a few times. The V and J genes are TRBV19 and TRBJ1-2, with 7 positions matching TRBD1. The CDR3 has 16 residues. CDR1 is LNHDA and CDR2 is SQIVND in the germline V gene (reference sequence). The trim removed 5 bases at V and 0 bases at J, leaving 9 bases unmatched. CDR3 bases: TGTGCCAGTAGTCCCAGGAGGGGACAGCCTAACTATGGCTACACCTTC. Its translation: CASSPRRGQPNYGYTF.

Many counts were recorded for this clonotype. The CDR3 spells CSVEVAFSYEQYF. CDR3 nucleotide sequence: TGCAGCGTTGAAGTGGCTTTCTCCTACGAGCAGTACTTC. V is TRBV29-1 and J is TRBJ2-7; D call uncertain. The germline gives CDR1 SQVTM, CDR2 ANQGSEA. CDR3 length: 13 residues. Trimming removed 1 base from V and 0 bases from J, with 7 bases in between.

This clonotype occurred many times. V is TRBV27 and J is TRBJ2-3; 10 bases align to TRBD1. J lost 4 bases, V lost 7 bases, and 5 bases had no gene match. The germline gives CDR1 MNHEY, CDR2 SMNVEV (reference sequence). The CDR3 loop spans 14 amino acids. CDR3 coding DNA: TGTGCCAGCATGACGACAGGGGGCCCAGATACGCAGTATTTT. Its protein product is CASMTTGGPDTQYF.

This clonotype occurred many times. The chain is built from TRBV4-3 and TRBJ1-2, with a tentative D call TRBD1 (5 bases). V lost 0 bases and J lost 4, with 9 bases in between. In germline, CDR1 is LGHNA, CDR2 YSLEER. This CDR3 region has 14 residues. This chain's CDR3 is CASSQDWTRYGYTF. The CDR3 nucleotides are TGCGCCAGCAGCCAAGATTGGACACGCTATGGCTACACCTTC.

This clonotype was counted a few times. J is TRBJ1-3 and V is TRBV19; TRBD1 is a possible D gene (6 bases). Trimming took off 7 bases at V and 4 bases at J, with 14 bases between the two ends. This CDR3 has 14 amino acids. Germline CDR1 LNHDA, CDR2 SQIVND (reference sequence). This CDR3 is CASISGASGNTIYF. In DNA, the CDR3 is TGTGCCAGTATCTCGGGGGCGAGCGGAAACACCATATATTTT.

This clonotype came up a few times. As the CDR3 is not closed by the conserved phenylalanine or tryptophan, this likely results from a read error. The J gene is TRBJ2-7, the V gene TRBV4-2, with 9 bases that match TRBD1. J gave up 1 base and V 0 bases, and 4 bases lay outside the gene matches. CDR1 LGHNA and CDR2 YNFKEQ come from the germline V gene. The CDR3 length is 16 residues. The CDR3 sequence: CASSQDETGGSYEQYL. CDR3 nucleotide sequence: TGTGCCAGCAGCCAAGATGAGACAGGGGGGTCCTACGAGCAGTACCTC.

A few counts support this clonotype. One base away lies a much larger clone, so this may be a sequencing read error. V usage is TRBV27 and J usage is TRBJ1-6, with a possible D match to TRBD1 (5 bases). From germline, CDR1 is MNHEY and CDR2 SMNVEV (reference sequence). V was cut by 2 bases and J by 16 bases, with 9 bases left in between. The CDR3 totals 11 residues. The CDR3 region is CASSLRGILHF. Written as DNA, the CDR3 is TGTGCCAGCAGTTTAAGGGGTATACTCCACTTT.